The 23 T cell receptor beta chains in this list originate from one sample, sequenced in a study of T cells after yellow fever vaccination. One entry per CDR3 protein, called by TCRdb with MiXCR from the 5' RACE reads. The sample contains 300,000 to 350,000 distinct CDR3 sequences, 3.5% to 4.5% of which appear only once. The input for sequencing was PBMCs, taken 15 days after the yellow fever booster vaccination. These receptor sequences come from a man aged 18 to 35 who received the YFV17D yellow fever vaccine.

This clonotype was counted at least ten times. The chain joins TRBV20-1 to TRBJ1-6, with D tentatively TRBD1 (6 bases). V lost 4 bases and J lost 6, with 10 bases in between. CDR3 length equals 13 residues. Germline values: CDR1 DFQATT, CDR2 SNEGSKA (reference sequence). The CDR3 spells CSATRTANSPLHF. The DNA for the CDR3 is TGCAGTGCTACCCGGACAGCTAATTCACCCCTCCACTTT.

This clonotype showed up many times. J is TRBJ2-3 and V is TRBV7-3, with D perhaps matching TRBD1 (6 bases). The CDR3 length is 13 residues. V gave up 4 bases and J gave up 6 bases, with 11 bases separating them. Germline-derived CDR1 and CDR2 are SGHTA and FQGTGA. CDR3 sequence reads: CASSSQGSDTQYF. CDR3 DNA sequence: TGTGCCAGCAGCTCACAGGGTTCGGATACGCAGTATTTT.

In this sample, this clonotype turned up many times. One junction end disagrees with the germline gene, perhaps due to a read error. This sequence joins TRBV7-7 and TRBJ2-1; TRBD1 matches 8 bases. Looked up from germline, CDR1 is SSHAT and CDR2 is FNYEAQ (reference sequence). The CDR3 extends over 15 amino acids. CDR3 sequence: CASSIAGTGYNEQFF. The CDR3 region has the DNA TGTGCTAGCAGCATAGCCGGGACAGGCTACAATGAGCAGTTCTTC.

This clonotype has only a few counts. CDR3 DNA sequence: TGTGCCACCAGTGCCCTTTTCGGGGGGGACAGGGGAACAGATACGCAGTATTTT. Translating it yields CATSALFGGDRGTDTQYF. The chain employs TRBV24-1 and TRBJ2-3; 10 bases agree with TRBD1. After removal of 5 bases from V and 3 bases from J, the junction contained 13 bases not matched to a gene. CDR3 length: 18 residues. Germline CDR1 reads KGHDR; CDR2 reads SFDVKD.

In this sample, this clonotype turned up a few times. DNA for the CDR3: TGCGCCAGCAGCTCCCGCATCGGGACTAGCGGGGGCCTCCGCACAGATACGCAGTATTTT. This encodes CASSSRIGTSGGLRTDTQYF. V is TRBV5-1 and J is TRBJ2-3; 14 nucleotides align to TRBD2. V was pared by 3 bases and J by 1 base, with 13 bases of the junction left unmatched. Germline V lookup: CDR1 SGHRS, CDR2 YFSETQ. This CDR3 region has 20 residues. The whole variable domain, filled in from reference TRBV5-1 and TRBJ2-3, reads KAGVTQTPRYLIKTRGQQVTLSCSPISGHRSVSWYQQTPGQGLQFLFEYFSETQRNKGNFPGRFSGRQFSNSRSEMNVSTLELGDSALYLCASSSRIGTSGGLRTDTQYFGPGTRLTVL.

This clonotype was recorded many times. The chain couples TRBV20-1 to TRBJ2-1; 8 bases map to TRBD2. Germline V gene data show CDR1 as DFQATT and CDR2 as SNEGSKA (reference sequence). The CDR3 runs 14 residues. V lost 2 bases, J lost 7 bases, and 7 bases stayed unmatched. CDR3 in amino acids: CSARPGGPGNEQFF. The CDR3 DNA follows: TGCAGTGCTAGACCGGGGGGGCCGGGTAATGAGCAGTTCTTC.

The chain employs TRBV7-8 and TRBJ1-2, with 7 bases that match TRBD1. V trimming: 5 bases; J trimming: 3 bases; junction bases outside the gene matches: 6. CDR3 length: 14 residues. Germline-derived CDR1 and CDR2 are SGHVS and FQNEAQ. The CDR3 here is CASSNQGTDYGYTF. CDR3 sequence (DNA): TGTGCCAGCAGCAACCAAGGGACAGACTATGGCTACACCTTC.

V and J are TRBV20-1 and TRBJ2-1, with D possibly TRBD1 on 6 matching bases. This CDR3 spans 11 amino acids. V lost 5 bases to trimming and J lost 4 bases, with 6 bases between them. Germline V gene data show CDR1 as DFQATT and CDR2 as SNEGSKA (reference sequence). The CDR3 coding sequence is TGCAGTGCTGACAGGTACAATGAGCAGTTCTTC. Amino acids: CSADRYNEQFF.

This clonotype was counted between two and nine times. The rearrangement joins TRBV12-3 or TRBV12-4 to TRBJ1-2, with D possibly being TRBD1 (5 bases). V shed 2 bases and J shed 8 bases, with 12 bases lying between them. This CDR3 region has 13 residues. The CDR3 DNA is TGTGCCAGCAGTTTAAGGGGAGAGAAGGGCTACACCTTC. As protein: CASSLRGEKGYTF.

This clonotype was counted at least ten times. The gene calls are TRBV5-1 and TRBJ1-2; 8 bases are a match to TRBD1. CDR3 length equals 13 residues. CDR1 is SGHRS and CDR2 is YFSETQ in the germline V gene. Trimming cost V 4 bases and J 7 bases; bases outside gene matches: 6. DNA of the CDR3: TGCGCCAGCAGCACGGACAGGGCTCGTGGCTACACCTTC. This encodes CASSTDRARGYTF.

There are a few counts of this clonotype. The chain employs TRBV12-3 or TRBV12-4 and TRBJ2-1; no clear D. Trimming cost V 3 bases and J 0 bases, with 9 bases left between them. The CDR3 is made up of 15 amino acids. The CDR3 sequence: CASSFLSFSYNEQFF. The CDR3 DNA follows: TGTGCCAGCAGTTTCCTCTCTTTCTCCTACAATGAGCAGTTCTTC.

This clonotype was observed many times. The chain employs TRBV5-1 and TRBJ2-1, with 11 bases identical to TRBD2. V lost 0 bases, J lost 1 base, and 6 bases stayed unmatched. Germline-derived CDR1 and CDR2 are SGHRS and YFSETQ. The CDR3 sequence is 18 residues long. CDR3 in amino acids: CASSLGLAGGRSYNEQFF. The CDR3 region has the DNA TGCGCCAGCAGCTTGGGGCTAGCGGGGGGCAGGTCCTACAATGAGCAGTTCTTC.

The sample holds a few counts of this clonotype. The genes are TRBV20-1 and TRBJ1-6; no firm D call. V lost 3 bases and J 0 bases, leaving 9 bases between the germline ends. Germline CDR1 reads DFQATT; CDR2 reads SNEGSKA (reference sequence). The CDR3 has 15 residues. The CDR3 sequence: CSARGTGSYNSPLHF. For the CDR3, the DNA is TGCAGTGCTAGGGGTACGGGCTCCTATAATTCACCCCTCCACTTT.

This clonotype came up many times. The gene calls are TRBV5-6 and TRBJ1-1; D is unclear. CDR1 and CDR2 from the germline V gene are SGHDT and YYEEEE. V lost 1 base and J lost 5, with 3 bases in between. This CDR3 region has 11 residues. CDR3: CASSLWTEAFF. CDR3 bases: TGTGCCAGCAGCTTGTGGACTGAAGCTTTCTTT.

The gene calls are TRBV6-6 and TRBJ2-3; 8 bases match TRBD1. J was trimmed by 3 bases and V by 4 bases; bases with no gene match: 6. The CDR3 has 15 residues. CDR1 and CDR2 from the germline V gene are MNHNY and SVGAGI (reference sequence). This CDR3 is CASSFGQGITDTQYF. In DNA form, the CDR3 reads TGTGCCAGCAGTTTCGGACAGGGAATAACAGATACGCAGTATTTT.

This clonotype was counted a few times. V and J are TRBV10-3 and TRBJ1-4; D remains ambiguous. Germline values: CDR1 ENHRY, CDR2 SYGVKD. The CDR3 spans 12 residues. Trimming pared 0 bases from V and 8 bases from J, leaving 4 bases between. The CDR3 spells CAISESGEKLFF. DNA of the CDR3: TGTGCCATCAGTGAGTCTGGAGAAAAACTGTTTTTT.

V and J are TRBV11-2 and TRBJ1-1; no firm D call. The CDR3 is 14 amino acids. V was trimmed by 5 bases and J by 7 bases, leaving 17 bases between them. CDR1 SGHAT and CDR2 FQNNGV come from the germline V gene. The CDR3 protein is CASSQLTSPVEAFF. The CDR3 DNA is TGTGCCAGCAGCCAGTTGACAAGCCCAGTTGAAGCTTTCTTT.

In this sample, this clonotype turned up a few times. The CDR3 coding sequence is TGTGCCAGCAGCTTAGAGGTATTAGCGGGCCTGTACCAAGAGACCCAGTACTTC. It encodes CASSLEVLAGLYQETQYF. The chain has TRBV7-2 and TRBJ2-5, with TRBD2 matching over 7 bases. The J segment lost 0 bases and the V segment lost 1 base, leaving 11 bases of the junction unmatched. From germline, CDR1 is SGHTA and CDR2 FQGNSA. The CDR3 is 18 amino acids.

The table lists this clonotype with many counts. The chain carries TRBV2 and TRBJ2-3, with a weak D call TRBD2 (5 bases). Trimming stripped 0 bases from V and 1 base from J, with 14 bases between. This CDR3 region has 17 residues. Germline loops: CDR1 SNHLY, CDR2 FYNNEI. The CDR3 here is CASSEALPGSGTDTQYF. DNA for the CDR3: TGTGCCAGCAGTGAAGCGCTTCCGGGGAGTGGCACAGATACGCAGTATTTT.

This clonotype was seen ten or more times. The rearrangement joins TRBV7-2 to TRBJ2-7, with a weak D call TRBD1 (6 bases). The V end lost 5 bases, the J end lost 4 bases, and 15 bases lay between the germline ends. The CDR3 contains 14 residues. CDR1 and CDR2 (germline): SGHTA, FQGNSA. This chain's CDR3 is CASSPNSGVYEQYV. The DNA of the CDR3 is TGTGCCAGCAGCCCAAACTCAGGGGTTTACGAGCAGTACGTC.

At least ten counts were recorded for this clonotype. V usage is TRBV7-9 and J usage is TRBJ2-2; D not resolved. CDR1 and CDR2 (germline): SEHNR, FQNEAQ (reference sequence). V gave up 5 bases and J gave up 6 bases, with 7 bases separating them. This CDR3 has 12 amino acids. Written as DNA, the CDR3 is TGTGCCAGCAGCCGACGTGCCGGGGAGCTGTTTTTT. It yields the protein CASSRRAGELFF.

This clonotype was seen repeatedly, ten times or more. The V gene is TRBV5-1, the J gene TRBJ1-2; TRBD1 agrees at 8 bases. J was trimmed by 8 bases and V by 4 bases; bases with no gene match: 7. This CDR3 has 13 residues. CDR1 is SGHRS, CDR2 YFSETQ, per germline. As DNA, the CDR3 is TGCGCCAGCAGCCCCGGGACAGGAGCAGGCTACACCTTC. Translation gives CASSPGTGAGYTF. The complete variable domain, with remaining parts taken from reference TRBV5-1 and TRBJ1-2, reads KAGVTQTPRYLIKTRGQQVTLSCSPISGHRSVSWYQQTPGQGLQFLFEYFSETQRNKGNFPGRFSGRQFSNSRSEMNVSTLELGDSALYLCASSPGTGAGYTFGSGTRLTVV.

The chain recombines TRBV5-1 with TRBJ2-3; 14 bases line up with TRBD2. Germline V gene sequence: CDR1 SGHRS, CDR2 YFSETQ. The CDR3 runs to 19 residues. V was pared by 7 bases and J by 2 bases, with 15 bases of the junction left unmatched. The CDR3 region has the DNA TGCGCCAGCTCCCAGCCTATGCTGGGACTAGCGGGGGACACAGATACGCAGTATTTT. It encodes CASSQPMLGLAGDTDTQYF.